Following are 32 T cell receptor beta chains from one sample sequenced in a study of T cell responses to AZD1222 COVID-19 vaccine. Method: immunoSEQ multiplex PCR; TCRdb's copy keeps in-frame clones and lacks some. The sample has approximately 160,000 clones, around 89% seen once; the top ten hold around 3.4%. The sequences come from peripheral blood, collected on day 0 of MenACWY control vaccination. These receptor sequences come from an adult in good health.

The chain has TRBV6-1 and TRBJ1-5, with D hard to call. The CDR3 contains 12 residues. CDR1 is MNHNS, CDR2 SASEGT, per germline. V dropped 5 bases and J dropped 4 bases, with 6 bases sitting between them. CDR3 in amino acids: CASSTINQPQHF. DNA of the CDR3: TGTGCCAGCAGTACGATAAATCAGCCCCAGCATTTT.

The chain couples TRBV2 to TRBJ1-2; D is unclear. Germline V gene lookup returns CDR1 SNHLY and CDR2 FYNNEI. The CDR3 runs to 13 residues. Trimming shortened V by 4 bases and J by 8 bases, and 14 bases separated the two germline ends. DNA of the CDR3: TGTGCCAGCAGTGTTGACTCATCAGGAGGCTACACCTTC. Translation gives CASSVDSSGGYTF.

The chain recombines TRBV4-1 with TRBJ1-5, with D hard to call. Germline assignment: CDR1 MGHRA and CDR2 YSYEKL. The length of the CDR3 is 16 residues. The V and J ends lost 4 bases and 3 bases respectively, with 16 bases between them. Written as DNA, the CDR3 is TGCGCCAGCAGCCCATCCTTCAGCGTTACCAATCAGCCCCAGCATTTT. Translated, it gives CASSPSFSVTNQPQHF.

The chain employs TRBV30 and TRBJ1-3; D unclear. Trimming removed 0 bases at V and 2 bases at J, with 14 bases between. Germline V gene sequence: CDR1 GTSNPN, CDR2 SVGIG (reference sequence). There are 16 residues in the CDR3. CDR3 loop: CAWSVKGRKAGNTIYF. The CDR3 DNA reads as TGTGCCTGGAGTGTAAAGGGCAGGAAAGCTGGAAACACCATATATTTT. Based on the CDR3 plus reference TRBV30 and TRBJ1-3, the full variable domain is SQTIHQWPATLVQPVGSPLSLECTVEGTSNPNLYWYRQAAGRGLQLLFYSVGIGQISSEVPQNLSASRPQDRQFILSSKKLLLSDSGFYLCAWSVKGRKAGNTIYFGEGSWLTVV.

The chain links TRBV9 to TRBJ2-1; D gene ambiguous. Trimming stripped 1 base from V and 10 bases from J, with 18 bases between. This CDR3 is 15 amino acids long. Germline-derived CDR1 and CDR2 are SGDLS and YYNGEE. CDR3 loop: CASSVSSGRRGEQFF. CDR3 DNA sequence: TGTGCCAGCAGCGTATCCTCCGGGCGGCGTGGGGAGCAGTTCTTC.

The rearrangement links TRBV4-3 to TRBJ1-1; a possible D gene is TRBD1 (5 bases). Germline CDR1 is LGHNA and CDR2 is YSLEER. This CDR3 is 15 amino acids long. Trimming left V 0 bases short and J 4 bases short, with 12 bases between. CDR3 sequence (DNA): TGCGCCAGCAGCCAAGATCAAGGGGAAGGCACTGAAGCTTTCTTT. This encodes CASSQDQGEGTEAFF.

J is TRBJ1-3 and V is TRBV7-9; D gene unclear. V lost 0 bases to trimming and J lost 4 bases, with 4 bases between them. This CDR3 comprises 13 residues. The V gene's germline CDR1 is SEHNR and CDR2 FQNEAQ (reference sequence). CDR3 region: CASSLAIGNTIYF. DNA for the CDR3: TGTGCCAGCAGCTTAGCAATCGGAAACACCATATATTTT.

The CDR3 is CSASEISGRVTYEQYF. Written as DNA, the CDR3 is TGCAGTGCTAGTGAGATTAGCGGGAGAGTTACCTACGAGCAGTACTTC. This chain joins TRBV20-1 and TRBJ2-7; TRBD2 agrees at 9 bases. The CDR3 totals 16 residues. J gave up 2 bases and V 3 bases, and 11 bases lay outside the gene matches. Germline lookup yields CDR1 DFQATT and CDR2 SNEGSKA (reference sequence).

The V call is TRBV9, the J call TRBJ2-2, with D maybe TRBD1 (5 bases). This CDR3 region has 16 residues. V lost 0 bases and J lost 4, with 13 bases in between. Germline-derived CDR1 and CDR2 are SGDLS and YYNGEE. CDR3 residues: CASSVVKGVSTGELFF. In DNA form, the CDR3 reads TGTGCCAGCAGCGTAGTTAAAGGGGTGAGCACCGGGGAGCTGTTTTTT.

This chain joins TRBV21-1 and TRBJ1-6; no DNA check was done on the table's D call, TRBD1. TRBV21-1 is a documented pseudogene. The CDR3 consists of 16 residues. CDR3: CASSSKNSSYNSPLHF. The CDR3, as DNA: TGTGCCAGCAGCTCAAAGAACAGCTCCTATAATTCACCCCTCCACTTT.

The chain combines TRBV19 with TRBJ1-2, with a possible D match to TRBD1 (5 bases). CDR1 and CDR2 from the germline V gene are LNHDA and SQIVND (reference sequence). CDR3 length: 14 amino acids. Trimming removed 2 bases at V and 8 bases at J, with 15 bases between. CDR3 DNA sequence: TGTGCCAGTAGTATATTTCCCAGGGAAGGAGGCTACACCTTC. Translated: CASSIFPREGGYTF.

This clone was detected only a few times. The V gene is TRBV12-3 or TRBV12-4, the J gene TRBJ2-7; D perhaps matches TRBD1 (5 bases). V was pared by 7 bases and J by 13 bases, with 17 bases between. The CDR3 length is 11 residues. CDR3 loop: CASTLGHDSYF. The CDR3 DNA reads TGTGCCAGCACCCTCGGACACGATTCTTACTTC.

This chain uses TRBV7-2 with TRBJ1-1, with 8 bases lining up with TRBD1. The J segment lost 4 bases and the V segment lost 5 bases, leaving 3 bases of the junction unmatched. Germline V CDR1 and CDR2: SGHTA, FQGNSA. This CDR3 comprises 13 residues. CDR3 bases: TGTGCCAGCAGCCCGACAGGGGCCACTGAAGCTTTCTTT. Its protein product is CASSPTGATEAFF.

The chain links TRBV7-3 to TRBJ2-1; 8 bases match TRBD1. Germline V lookup: CDR1 SGHTA, CDR2 FQGTGA. The CDR3 is 14 amino acids. With 4 bases clipped from V and 7 bases from J, the junction kept 6 bases outside the gene matches. In DNA, the CDR3 is TGTGCCAGCAGCTCGAGACAGGGGAATAATGAGCAGTTCTTC. Amino acids: CASSSRQGNNEQFF.

This clone was seen a few times. This chain links TRBV7-3 with TRBJ2-7; D might be TRBD1 (6 bases). The germline V gene encodes CDR1 SGHTA and CDR2 FQGTGA. Trimming took off 1 base at V and 1 base at J, with 14 bases between the two ends. The CDR3 has 16 residues. Written as DNA, the CDR3 is TGTGCCAGCAGCTTAAATGGCGGACAGCCATCCTACGAGCAGTACTTC. Translation: CASSLNGGQPSYEQYF.

The CDR3 nucleotides are TGTGCCAGCAGTTACCAAAGGGACCCTGGCTACACCTTC. Protein sequence: CASSYQRDPGYTF. J is TRBJ1-2 and V is TRBV6-6, with TRBD1 as a possible D gene (5 bases). This CDR3 is 13 amino acids long. V was shortened by 2 bases and J by 7 bases, with 11 bases between the two germline ends. Germline CDR1 and CDR2: MNHNY and SVGAGI (reference sequence).

The V and J genes are TRBV27 and TRBJ1-2, with D possibly TRBD1 on 5 matching bases. There are 13 residues in the CDR3. Germline assignment: CDR1 MNHEY and CDR2 SMNVEV (reference sequence). V gave up 3 bases and J gave up 2 bases, with 7 bases separating them. CDR3 nucleotides: TGTGCCAGCAGTTTGGGACGGAACTATGGCTACACCTTC. Translating gives CASSLGRNYGYTF.

The chain employs TRBV20-1 and TRBJ1-1; 7 nucleotides agree with TRBD1. Germline CDR1 is DFQATT and CDR2 is SNEGSKA (reference sequence). CDR3 length: 14 amino acids. The V segment lost 3 bases and the J segment 4 bases; nucleotides outside the gene matches: 8. CDR3 amino acids: CSASSRGWVTEAFF. CDR3 nucleotide sequence: TGCAGTGCTAGTTCCAGGGGGTGGGTCACTGAAGCTTTCTTT.

V and J are TRBV7-3 and TRBJ2-1; TRBD2 is a possible D gene (7 bases). V was shortened by 1 base and J by 4 bases, with 14 bases between the two germline ends. Germline lookup yields CDR1 SGHTA and CDR2 FQGTGA. The CDR3 runs 16 residues. CDR3 bases: TGTGCCAGCAGCTTAAGGGGGCAGGGAGGGTACAATGAGCAGTTCTTC. Its translation is CASSLRGQGGYNEQFF. The full variable domain, completed using reference TRBV7-3 and TRBJ2-1, is GAGVSQTPSNKVTEKGKYVELRCDPISGHTALYWYRQSLGQGPEFLIYFQGTGAADDSGLPNDRFFAVRPEGSVSTLKIQRTERGDSAVYLCASSLRGQGGYNEQFFGPGTRLTVL.

V usage is TRBV7-2 and J usage is TRBJ1-5, with D maybe TRBD1 (6 bases). CDR1 SGHTA and CDR2 FQGNSA come from the germline V gene. The CDR3 runs 15 residues. Trimming removed 0 bases at V and 3 bases at J, with 9 bases between. CDR3 in DNA: TGTGCCAGCAGCTTAGCAGGGGGGATCAATCAGCCCCAGCATTTT. Its translation: CASSLAGGINQPQHF.

This clone was observed once. The chain couples TRBV2 to TRBJ1-1; no definite D call. The CDR3 extends over 13 amino acids. CDR1 SNHLY and CDR2 FYNNEI come from the germline V gene. V was trimmed by 4 bases and J by 0 bases, leaving 6 bases between them. The CDR3 loop is CASSAEMNTEAFF. CDR3 DNA: TGTGCCAGCAGTGCTGAGATGAACACTGAAGCTTTCTTT.

The chain couples TRBV5-5 to TRBJ1-5, with D perhaps TRBD1 (5 bases). CDR3 size: 15 residues. Germline V gene data show CDR1 as SGHKS and CDR2 as YYEKEE (reference sequence). V lost 0 bases and J lost 5, with 12 bases in between. The CDR3 reads CASSLGGRVDQPQHF. The CDR3, as DNA: TGTGCCAGCAGCTTGGGGGGCAGGGTTGATCAGCCCCAGCATTTT. Combining the CDR3 with reference TRBV5-5 and TRBJ1-5 gives the whole variable domain DAGVTQSPTHLIKTRGQQVTLRCSPISGHKSVSWYQQVLGQGPQFIFQYYEKEERGRGNFPDRFSARQFPNYSSELNVNALLLGDSALYLCASSLGGRVDQPQHFGDGTRLSIL.

This chain joins TRBV5-1 and TRBJ2-3; D is possibly TRBD1 or TRBD2 (5 bases each). The CDR3 is 16 residues long. Trimming cost V 0 bases and J 4 bases, with 15 bases left between them. Per the germline V gene, CDR1 is SGHRS and CDR2 is YFSETQ. The CDR3 loop reads CASSLAEFGGADTQYF. In nucleotides, the CDR3 is TGCGCCAGCAGCTTGGCCGAGTTTGGGGGTGCAGATACGCAGTATTTT.

J is TRBJ2-7 and V is TRBV28; TRBD2 is a possible D gene (6 bases). Trimming took 4 bases from V and 2 from J, leaving 12 bases between them. Germline-derived CDR1 and CDR2 are MDHEN and SYDVKM. This CDR3 is 14 amino acids long. In DNA form, the CDR3 reads TGTGCCAGCAGTTACCGACGGAGGGCCTACGAGCAGTACTTC. Amino acids: CASSYRRRAYEQYF.

The rearrangement uses TRBV28 and TRBJ2-7, with TRBD1 matching 7 bases. Germline V gene sequence: CDR1 MDHEN, CDR2 SYDVKM. The CDR3 extends over 15 amino acids. With 4 bases clipped from V and 7 bases from J, the junction kept 13 bases outside the gene matches. The CDR3 protein is CASSSLTGSGEEQYF. Here the CDR3 DNA reads TGTGCCAGCAGTTCACTGACAGGGTCGGGTGAGGAGCAGTACTTC. The variable domain in full, with the rest retrieved from reference TRBV28 and TRBJ2-7, is DVKVTQSSRYLVKRTGEKVFLECVQDMDHENMFWYRQDPGLGLRLIYFSYDVKMKEKGDIPEGYSVSREKKERFSLILESASTNQTSMYLCASSSLTGSGEEQYFGPGTRLTVT.

The chain combines TRBV21-1 with TRBJ1-1; the tabulated D call, TRBD1, remains unverified against the DNA. TRBV21-1 is deemed a pseudogene. This CDR3 is 15 amino acids long. CDR3 protein: CASSKRGQTYTEAFF. DNA of the CDR3: TGTGCCAGCAGCAAAAGGGGACAGACGTACACTGAAGCTTTCTTT.

The chain recombines TRBV4-2 with TRBJ1-5; D uncertain. With 0 bases removed from V and 0 bases from J, the gap between germline ends came to 9 bases. Germline assignment: CDR1 LGHNA and CDR2 YNFKEQ. The CDR3 is 16 amino acids. CDR3 bases: TGTGCCAGCAGCCAAGAGGCAAGTAATAGCAATCAGCCCCAGCATTTT. Protein product: CASSQEASNSNQPQHF.

The chain couples TRBV11-2 to TRBJ1-2, with TRBD1 matching 9 bases. V lost 5 bases and J lost 4; bases outside the gene matches: 2. CDR3 length: 13 residues. CDR1 SGHAT and CDR2 FQNNGV come from the germline V gene. DNA of the CDR3: TGTGCCAGCAGCACGGGACAGGGCTATGGCTACACCTTC. Translating it yields CASSTGQGYGYTF.

V and J are TRBV7-3 and TRBJ2-1; 8 positions agree with TRBD2. The CDR3 runs to 15 residues. Germline V gives CDR1 SGHTA, CDR2 FQGTGA. With 5 bases clipped from V and 0 bases from J, the junction kept 3 bases outside the gene matches. The CDR3 reads CASSPGLVSYNEQFF. The DNA for the CDR3 is TGTGCCAGCAGCCCGGGACTAGTCTCCTACAATGAGCAGTTCTTC. The full variable domain, with the rest looked up from reference TRBV7-3 and TRBJ2-1, is GAGVSQTPSNKVTEKGKYVELRCDPISGHTALYWYRQSLGQGPEFLIYFQGTGAADDSGLPNDRFFAVRPEGSVSTLKIQRTERGDSAVYLCASSPGLVSYNEQFFGPGTRLTVL.

CDR3 sequence (DNA): TGTGCCAGCAGCTTAGTGGGACAGCTACGCAATGAGCAGTTCTTC. Residues: CASSLVGQLRNEQFF. The chain is built from TRBV7-9 and TRBJ2-1; TRBD1 aligns across 7 bases. CDR1 SEHNR and CDR2 FQNEAQ come from the germline V gene (reference sequence). CDR3 length equals 15 residues. With V trimmed by 1 base and J by 6 bases, 6 bases remained unmatched. Combining the CDR3 with reference TRBV7-9 and TRBJ2-1 gives the whole variable domain DTGVSQNPRHKITKRGQNVTFRCDPISEHNRLYWYRQTLGQGPEFLTYFQNEAQLEKSRLLSDRFSAERPKGSFSTLEIQRTEQGDSAMYLCASSLVGQLRNEQFFGPGTRLTVL.

This rearrangement joins TRBV6-2 or TRBV6-3 to TRBJ2-3, with D uncertain. The CDR3 loop spans 16 amino acids. V was trimmed by 5 bases and J by 1 base, leaving 16 bases between them. CDR1 is MNHEY and CDR2 is SVGEGT in the germline V gene. CDR3 sequence (DNA): TGTGCCAGCAGTCTGGGTTTTAACCGACGCACAGATACGCAGTATTTT. As protein: CASSLGFNRRTDTQYF.

V usage is TRBV28 and J usage is TRBJ1-5; 7 nucleotides agree with TRBD1. The germline V gene has CDR1 MDHEN and CDR2 SYDVKM. CDR3 length: 14 residues. V dropped 2 bases and J dropped 5; count of bases not matched to a gene: 3. This CDR3 is CASSLIQGDQPQHF. The CDR3 DNA reads as TGTGCCAGCAGTTTAATCCAGGGGGATCAGCCCCAGCATTTT. The whole variable domain, remainder taken from reference TRBV28 and TRBJ1-5, is DVKVTQSSRYLVKRTGEKVFLECVQDMDHENMFWYRQDPGLGLRLIYFSYDVKMKEKGDIPEGYSVSREKKERFSLILESASTNQTSMYLCASSLIQGDQPQHFGDGTRLSIL.